A single sample gave rise to the 14 T cell receptor beta chains below, sequenced in a study of T-cell reconstitution after alpha-beta-depleted transplantation in children. For TCRbeta, the library was prepared with unique molecular identifiers. TCRdb itself ran the PCR reads through MiXCR, one entry per CDR3 protein. There are roughly 790,000 distinct CDR3 sequences in the sample; 16% occur only once, and approximately 5% lies in the top ten. The sequences come from PBMCs, mostly from graft donor cells, collected 360 days after TCRalphabeta/CD19-depleted stem cell transplant. These receptors all stem from a male patient younger than 18 who had a stem cell transplant for acute lymphoblastic leukemia, so the T cells may come from the graft donor.

This clonotype was counted ten times or more. The rearrangement joins TRBV29-1 to TRBJ2-2, with D perhaps TRBD2 (5 bases). The CDR3 is 16 amino acids. V was pared by 1 base and J by 1 base, with 13 bases between. Germline CDR1 reads SQVTM; CDR2 reads ANQGSEA. CDR3 residues: CSVEGRRTENTGELFF. DNA for the CDR3: TGCAGCGTTGAAGGTAGGAGGACGGAGAACACCGGGGAGCTGTTTTTT.

This clonotype came up a few times. The rearrangement joins TRBV5-1 to TRBJ2-7; 10 bases fit TRBD1. V shed 7 bases and J 4 bases; nucleotides not matched to a gene: 17. Germline V lookup: CDR1 SGHRS, CDR2 YFSETQ. This CDR3 contains 17 residues. DNA of the CDR3: TGCGCCAGCCGCACTGCCACTCTAAGGGACAGGGGATACGAGCAGTACTTC. Protein sequence: CASRTATLRDRGYEQYF.

This clonotype was picked up a small number of times. This chain connects TRBV20-1 to TRBJ2-3; D not resolved. Germline CDR1 reads DFQATT; CDR2 reads SNEGSKA (reference sequence). V lost 3 bases and J 0 bases, leaving 7 bases between the germline ends. This CDR3 spans 13 amino acids. CDR3 protein: CSASSPSTDTQYF. In DNA, the CDR3 is TGCAGTGCTAGTTCGCCTAGCACAGATACGCAGTATTTT.

This clonotype was found a few times. CDR3 DNA sequence: TGTGCCAGCAGCTTAAAGGTGGGGCTGGGAAATGAGCAGTTCTTC. The encoded protein is CASSLKVGLGNEQFF. V is TRBV7-3 and J is TRBJ2-1, with D perhaps TRBD1 (5 bases). Trimming cost V 1 base and J 7 bases, with 14 bases left between them. Germline-derived CDR1 and CDR2 are SGHTA and FQGTGA. The CDR3 totals 15 residues.

In this sample, this clonotype turned up a few times. The chain is built from TRBV4-2 and TRBJ2-2, with D maybe TRBD2 (6 bases). This CDR3 spans 15 amino acids. V was trimmed by 2 bases and J by 7 bases, leaving 14 bases between them. CDR1 and CDR2 from the germline V gene are LGHNA and YNFKEQ. The DNA for the CDR3 is TGTGCCAGCAGCCAAAATCGACTAGTGCTCGGGGAGCTGTTTTTT. Encoded protein: CASSQNRLVLGELFF.

This chain uses TRBV7-9 with TRBJ2-1, with TRBD1 identical over 9 bases. There are 13 residues in the CDR3. Germline trimming cut 4 bases from V and 11 bases from J; bases unmatched to any gene: 6. Germline V CDR1 and CDR2: SEHNR, FQNEAQ (reference sequence). In DNA, the CDR3 is TGTGCCAGCAGCTCTTCCGGACAGGGGAAGCAGTTCTTC. This translates into CASSSSGQGKQFF.

This clonotype was counted only a few times. The chain employs TRBV10-3 and TRBJ2-3; D is unresolved. V gave up 11 bases and J gave up 0 bases, with 12 bases separating them. This CDR3 comprises 13 residues. Germline lookup yields CDR1 ENHRY and CDR2 SYGVKD. The CDR3 reads CASGPRSTDTQYF. The CDR3 bases are TGTGCCTCAGGACCGCGGAGCACAGATACGCAGTATTTT.

The genes are TRBV6-5 and TRBJ2-5; maybe TRBD2 (7 bases). CDR1 is MNHEY, CDR2 SVGAGI, per germline. Trimming removed 2 bases at V and 5 bases at J, with 15 bases between. The length of the CDR3 is 15 residues. CDR3 protein: CASSYGGANWETQYF. In nucleotides, the CDR3 is TGTGCCAGCAGTTACGGGGGGGCTAACTGGGAGACCCAGTACTTC.

This clonotype has a handful of counts. V is TRBV27 and J is TRBJ2-1, with D maybe TRBD2 (5 bases). Germline V gene sequence: CDR1 MNHEY, CDR2 SMNVEV (reference sequence). V was cut by 4 bases and J by 6 bases, with 10 bases left in between. CDR3 length equals 13 residues. This CDR3 reads CASSSDLFNEQFF. CDR3 nucleotides: TGTGCCAGCAGTTCGGACTTGTTCAATGAGCAGTTCTTC.

The V and J genes are TRBV24-1 and TRBJ2-7; 8 bases match TRBD2. Germline V gene sequence: CDR1 KGHDR, CDR2 SFDVKD. Germline trimming cut 4 bases from V and 5 bases from J; bases unmatched to any gene: 15. The CDR3 contains 17 residues. For the CDR3, the DNA is TGTGCCACCAGTGACCTAAGCCTCGCGGGGGGCTACAACGAGCAGTACTTC. Translating gives CATSDLSLAGGYNEQYF.

The V gene is TRBV20-1, the J gene TRBJ2-1, with a weak D call TRBD1 (5 bases). CDR3 length: 16 amino acids. The V and J ends lost 0 bases and 0 bases respectively, with 12 bases between them. CDR1 and CDR2 from the germline V gene are DFQATT and SNEGSKA (reference sequence). This CDR3 reads CSARDGPGNSYNEQFF. CDR3 coding DNA: TGCAGTGCTAGAGATGGCCCAGGGAACTCCTACAATGAGCAGTTCTTC.

The chain carries TRBV20-1 and TRBJ1-2; D not certain. This CDR3 comprises 16 residues. The germline V gene encodes CDR1 DFQATT and CDR2 SNEGSKA (reference sequence). Trimming stripped 2 bases from V and 2 bases from J, with 18 bases between. The CDR3 bases are TGCAGTGCTAGACCAGGAGACGGTGCCTACAACTATGGCTACACCTTC. Translating it yields CSARPGDGAYNYGYTF.

The chain carries TRBV7-9 and TRBJ2-5, with TRBD2 as a possible D gene (6 bases). The CDR3 is 12 amino acids. Trimming removed 3 bases from V and 6 bases from J, with 8 bases in between. Germline values: CDR1 SEHNR, CDR2 FQNEAQ (reference sequence). CDR3 sequence: CASSFAGQTQYF. CDR3 DNA: TGTGCCAGCAGCTTCGCGGGGCAGACCCAGTACTTC.

The chain joins TRBV20-1 to TRBJ1-2; D unresolved. This CDR3 spans 14 amino acids. V lost 0 bases, J lost 4 bases, and 12 bases lay in between. Germline V gene sequence: CDR1 DFQATT, CDR2 SNEGSKA (reference sequence). The DNA for the CDR3 is TGCAGTGCTAGAGACTCCGCGCGGGCCTATGGCTACACCTTC. Its translation is CSARDSARAYGYTF.